This T cell receptor (beta chain) is from a study of blood T cell repertoires in COVID-19. Study-wide background: T cells, B-cell-depleted T cells, or PBMCs supplied cDNA or gDNA.

Individuals aged roughly 18 to 90 years were recruited from about two dozen US areas. Germline trimming cut 4 bases from V and 4 bases from J; bases unmatched to any gene: 11. The CDR3 is made up of 15 amino acids. Germline V gene data show CDR1 as SGDLS and CDR2 as YYNGEE. Sequencing used immunoSEQ multiplex PCR; TCRdb keeps in-frame clones, though not all of them. The sample comprises over 200,000 clones, about 85% of which are singletons, and approximately 10% rests with the top ten. The receptor was isolated from a man aged 30 to 39 who had recovered from COVID-19. Material for sequencing was PBMCs or T cells enriched from blood (not recorded which). This sequence joins TRBV9 and TRBJ2-7, with 7 nucleotides matching TRBD2. The CDR3 loop is CASSRTGGGQYEQYF. The CDR3 nucleotides are TGTGCCAGCAGCCGCACCGGCGGGGGTCAATACGAGCAGTACTTC.